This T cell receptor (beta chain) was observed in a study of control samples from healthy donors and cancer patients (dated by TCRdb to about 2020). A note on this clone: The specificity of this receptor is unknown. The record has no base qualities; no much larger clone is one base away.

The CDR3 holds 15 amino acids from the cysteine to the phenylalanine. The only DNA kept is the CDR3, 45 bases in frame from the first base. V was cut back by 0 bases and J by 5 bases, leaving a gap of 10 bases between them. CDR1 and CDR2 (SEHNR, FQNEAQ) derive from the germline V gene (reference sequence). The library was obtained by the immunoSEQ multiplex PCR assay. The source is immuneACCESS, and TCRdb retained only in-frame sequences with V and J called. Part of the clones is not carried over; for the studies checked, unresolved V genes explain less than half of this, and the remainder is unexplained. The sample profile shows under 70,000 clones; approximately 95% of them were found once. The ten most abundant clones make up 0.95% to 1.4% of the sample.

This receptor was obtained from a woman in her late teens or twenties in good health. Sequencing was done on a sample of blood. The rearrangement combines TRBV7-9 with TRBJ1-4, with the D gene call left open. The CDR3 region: CASSLAGSSNEKLFF. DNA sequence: TGTGCCAGCAGCTTAGCGGGCAGCTCGAATGAAAAACTGTTTTTT. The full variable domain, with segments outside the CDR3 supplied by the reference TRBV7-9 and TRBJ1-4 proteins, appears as DTGVSQNPRHKITKRGQNVTFRCDPISEHNRLYWYRQTLGQGPEFLTYFQNEAQLEKSRLLSDRFSAERPKGSFSTLEIQRTEQGDSAMYLCASSLAGSSNEKLFFGSGTQLSVL.